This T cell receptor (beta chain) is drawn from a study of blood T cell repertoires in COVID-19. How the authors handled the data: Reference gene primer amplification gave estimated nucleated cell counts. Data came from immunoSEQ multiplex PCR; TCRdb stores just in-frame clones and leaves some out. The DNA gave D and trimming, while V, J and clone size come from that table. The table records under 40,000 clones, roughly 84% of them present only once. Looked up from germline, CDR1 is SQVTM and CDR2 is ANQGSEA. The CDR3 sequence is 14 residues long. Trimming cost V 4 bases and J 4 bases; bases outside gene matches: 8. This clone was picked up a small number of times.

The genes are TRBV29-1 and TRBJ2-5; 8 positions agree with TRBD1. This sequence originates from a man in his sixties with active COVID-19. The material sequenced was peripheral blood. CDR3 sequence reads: CSVVQDRVAETQYF. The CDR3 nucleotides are TGCAGCGTTGTACAGGACAGGGTCGCAGAGACCCAGTACTTC.